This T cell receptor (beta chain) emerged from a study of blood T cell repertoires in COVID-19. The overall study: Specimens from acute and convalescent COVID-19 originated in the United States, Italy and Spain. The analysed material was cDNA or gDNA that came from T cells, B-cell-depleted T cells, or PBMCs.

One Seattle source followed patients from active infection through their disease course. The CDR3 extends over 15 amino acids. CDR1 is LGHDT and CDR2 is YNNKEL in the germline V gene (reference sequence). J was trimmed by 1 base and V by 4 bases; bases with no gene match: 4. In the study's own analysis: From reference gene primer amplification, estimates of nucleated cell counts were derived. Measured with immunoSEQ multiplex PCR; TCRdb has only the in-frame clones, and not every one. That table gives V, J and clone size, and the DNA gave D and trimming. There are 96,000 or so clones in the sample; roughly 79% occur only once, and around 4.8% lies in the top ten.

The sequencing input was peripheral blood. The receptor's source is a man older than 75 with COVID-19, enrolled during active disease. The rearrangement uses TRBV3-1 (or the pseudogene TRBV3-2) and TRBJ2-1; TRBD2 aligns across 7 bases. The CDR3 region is CASSPAGESYNEQFF. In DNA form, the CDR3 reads TGTGCCAGCAGCCCCGCGGGAGAATCCTACAATGAGCAGTTCTTC.